This TCR beta chain was identified in a study of blood T cell repertoires in COVID-19. Study context: Material from acute and convalescent COVID-19 was sourced from the United States, Italy and Spain. T cells, B-cell-depleted T cells, or PBMCs supplied cDNA or gDNA.

V dropped 3 bases and J dropped 7 bases, with 22 bases sitting between them. The CDR3 is made up of 17 amino acids. Germline CDR1 and CDR2: LGHDT and YNNKEL (reference sequence). In the original workflow: Reference gene primers were amplified, and this amplification served to estimate nucleated cell counts. Profiling relied on immunoSEQ multiplex PCR, and the TCRdb table lists in-frame clones only, not all of them. V, J and clone size were drawn from that table, and D and trimming were deduced from the DNA. The sample has 110,000 or so clones; 75% to 90% are singletons. V usage is TRBV3-1 (or the pseudogene TRBV3-2) and J usage is TRBJ1-3; possibly TRBD1 for D (5 bases). Sequenced sample: peripheral blood. This clonotype originated in a human donor in a cohort sampled during active COVID-19. The CDR3 DNA is TGTGCCAGCAGCCAGCTGACAGCCCCATACGAGAGGAACACCATATATTTT. This gives the protein CASSQLTAPYERNTIYF.